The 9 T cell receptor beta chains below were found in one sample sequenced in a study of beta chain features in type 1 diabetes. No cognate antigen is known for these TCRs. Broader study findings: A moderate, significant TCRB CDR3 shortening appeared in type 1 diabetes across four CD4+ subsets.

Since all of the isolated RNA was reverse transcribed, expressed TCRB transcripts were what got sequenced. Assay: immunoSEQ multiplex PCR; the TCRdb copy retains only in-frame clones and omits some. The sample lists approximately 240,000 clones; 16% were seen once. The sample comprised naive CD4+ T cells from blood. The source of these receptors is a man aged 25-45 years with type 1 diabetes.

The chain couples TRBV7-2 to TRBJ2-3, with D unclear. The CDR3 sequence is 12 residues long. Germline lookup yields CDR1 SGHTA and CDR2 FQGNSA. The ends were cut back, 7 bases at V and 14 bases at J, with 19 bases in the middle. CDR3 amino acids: CASTADRPAAYF. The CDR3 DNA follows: TGTGCCAGCACCGCTGACCGACCAGCTGCGTATTTT.

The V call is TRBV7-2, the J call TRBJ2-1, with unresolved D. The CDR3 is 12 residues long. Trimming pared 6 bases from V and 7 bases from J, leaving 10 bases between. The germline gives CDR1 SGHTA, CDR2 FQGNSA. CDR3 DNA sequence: TGTGCCAGCAGGCGCATAGTGAATGAGCAGTTCTTC. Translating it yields CASRRIVNEQFF.

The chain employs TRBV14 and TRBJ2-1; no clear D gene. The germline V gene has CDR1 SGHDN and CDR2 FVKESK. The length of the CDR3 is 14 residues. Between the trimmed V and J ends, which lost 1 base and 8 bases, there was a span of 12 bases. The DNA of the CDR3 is TGTGCCAGCAGCCAAGTTTTATCGTATGATGAGCAGTTCTTC. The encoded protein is CASSQVLSYDEQFF.

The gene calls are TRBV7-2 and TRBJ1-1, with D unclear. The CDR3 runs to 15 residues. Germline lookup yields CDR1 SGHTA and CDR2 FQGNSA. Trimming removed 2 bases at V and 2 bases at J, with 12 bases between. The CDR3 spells CASSLSAQPNTEAFF. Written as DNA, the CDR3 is TGTGCCAGCAGCTTAAGCGCGCAGCCAAACACTGAAGCTTTCTTT.

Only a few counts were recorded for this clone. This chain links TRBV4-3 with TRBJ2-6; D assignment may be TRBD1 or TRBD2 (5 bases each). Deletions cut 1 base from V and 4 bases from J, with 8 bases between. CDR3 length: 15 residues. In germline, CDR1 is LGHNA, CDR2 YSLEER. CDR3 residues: CASSQGGTGANVLTF. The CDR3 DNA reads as TGCGCCAGCAGCCAAGGGGGGACGGGGGCCAACGTCCTGACTTTC.

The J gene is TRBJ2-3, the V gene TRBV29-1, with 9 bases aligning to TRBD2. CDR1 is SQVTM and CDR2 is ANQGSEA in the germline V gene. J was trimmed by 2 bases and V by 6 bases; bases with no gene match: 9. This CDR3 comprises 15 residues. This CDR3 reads CSVARTSDLTDTQYF. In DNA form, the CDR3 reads TGCAGCGTCGCACGGACTAGCGATCTCACAGATACGCAGTATTTT.

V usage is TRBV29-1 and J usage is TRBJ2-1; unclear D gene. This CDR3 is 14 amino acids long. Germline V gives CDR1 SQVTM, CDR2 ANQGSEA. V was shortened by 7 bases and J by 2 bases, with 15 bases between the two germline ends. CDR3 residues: CSGEGPGAYNEQFF. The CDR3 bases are TGCAGCGGCGAAGGTCCGGGCGCCTACAATGAGCAGTTCTTC.

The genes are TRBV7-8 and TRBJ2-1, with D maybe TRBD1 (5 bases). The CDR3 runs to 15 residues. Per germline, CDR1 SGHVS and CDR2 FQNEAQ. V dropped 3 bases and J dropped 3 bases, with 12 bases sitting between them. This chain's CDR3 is CASSLAQVVYNEQFF. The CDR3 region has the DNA TGTGCCAGCAGCTTGGCACAGGTTGTCTACAATGAGCAGTTCTTC.

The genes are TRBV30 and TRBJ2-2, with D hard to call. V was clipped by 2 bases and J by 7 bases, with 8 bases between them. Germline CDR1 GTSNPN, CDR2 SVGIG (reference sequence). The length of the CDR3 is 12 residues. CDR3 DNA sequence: TGTGCCTGGAGTCTCCAGTACGGGGAGCTGTTTTTT. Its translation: CAWSLQYGELFF.